This is a list of T cell receptor beta chains from one sample in a study of T cells in localized non-small cell lung cancer. This table comes from immunoSEQ multiplex PCR, and its TCRdb copy is limited to in-frame clones, with some not included. The top ten hold about 4% of the sample, which has tens of thousands of clones, around 83% seen once. The source was peripheral blood, collected before any cancer treatment. The source of these receptors is a woman aged 35-75 years with stage I lung adenocarcinoma. Both conserved end residues are part of each CDR3. A D gene is named only where the DNA matches it firmly. Size is omitted from some rows. Given values are once, few, many or a class for expanded clones.

D gene | J gene | clone size | V gene | CDR3 protein | CDR3 DNA
NA | TRBJ2-7 | once | TRBV28 | CASSLSAGNSYEQYF | TGTGCCAGCAGTTTATCTGCGGGGAACTCCTACGAGCAGTACTTC
NA | TRBJ2-3 | NA | TRBV7-2 | CASSLQTADTQYF | TGTGCCAGCAGCTTACAGACGGCAGATACGCAGTATTTT
NA | TRBJ1-2 | NA | TRBV5-1 | CASSLATDRSGGYTF | TGCGCCAGCAGCTTGGCCACTGACAGATCCGGTGGCTACACCTTC
NA | TRBJ1-2 | NA | TRBV5-1 | CASSLANYGYTF | TGCGCCAGCAGCTTGGCCAACTATGGCTACACCTTC
NA | TRBJ2-2 | NA | TRBV7-2 | CASSLRDGGELFF | TGTGCCAGCAGTCTCCGGGACGGCGGGGAGCTGTTTTTT
NA | TRBJ1-1 | NA | TRBV2 | CASSALGGSNTEAFF | TGTGCCAGCAGTGCGTTAGGGGGGTCCAACACTGAAGCTTTCTTT
NA | TRBJ1-1 | NA | TRBV6-5 | CASSYSLEGTEAFF | TGTGCCAGCAGTTACTCGTTGGAGGGCACTGAAGCTTTCTTT
TRBD2 | TRBJ2-1 | NA | TRBV7-9 | CASSLGTREFF | TGTGCCAGCAGCTTAGGGACTAGAGAGTTCTTC
NA | TRBJ1-1 | NA | TRBV6-5 | CASSPTFYREAFF | TGTGCCAGCAGTCCTACCTTCTATCGAGAAGCTTTCTTT
NA | TRBJ2-7 | NA | TRBV14 | CASSQAGSGRSYEQYF | TGTGCCAGCAGCCAAGCGGGGTCAGGGCGGTCCTACGAGCAGTACTTC
NA | TRBJ2-1 | NA | TRBV5-6 | CASSLRGLSSYNEQFF | TGTGCCAGCAGCCTGCGGGGGCTTAGCTCCTACAATGAGCAGTTCTTC
NA | TRBJ1-5 | NA | TRBV6-5 | CASSRGPRQPQHF | TGTGCCAGCAGCCGGGGACCGCGTCAGCCCCAGCATTTT
NA | TRBJ1-3 | NA | TRBV11-3 | CASSPRGQISGNTIYF | TGTGCCAGCAGCCCCCGTGGACAGATCTCTGGAAACACCATATATTTT
TRBD1 | TRBJ1-1 | NA | TRBV7-2 | CASSLQGVGEAFF | TGTGCCAGCAGCTTACAGGGGGTAGGTGAGGCTTTCTTT
NA | TRBJ1-2 | NA | TRBV5-5 | CASSLGHNYGYTF | TGTGCCAGCAGCTTGGGGCACAACTATGGCTACACCTTC
NA | TRBJ1-5 | NA | TRBV19 | CASSELSQPQHF | TGTGCCAGTAGCGAACTAAGTCAGCCCCAGCATTTT
NA | TRBJ1-5 | once | TRBV7-2 | CASSPRRELSNQPQHF | TGTGCCAGCAGCCCACGGAGGGAGCTTAGCAATCAGCCCCAGCATTTT
NA | TRBJ2-2 | NA | TRBV7-2 | CASTFQRDTGELFF | TGTGCCAGCACCTTCCAAAGGGACACCGGGGAGCTGTTTTTT
NA | TRBJ1-3 | NA | TRBV4-3 | CASSQVGGAGNTIYF | TGCGCCAGCAGCCAAGTCGGCGGAGCTGGAAACACCATATATTTT
NA | TRBJ1-5 | few | TRBV19 | CASSPRSDQPQHF | TGTGCCAGTAGCCCTCGCTCAGATCAGCCCCAGCATTTT
NA | TRBJ2-5 | NA | TRBV6-1 | CASSAFPGWGGNSGETQYF | TGTGCCAGCAGTGCGTTCCCCGGGTGGGGCGGAAATTCGGGGGAGACCCAGTACTTC
TRBD1 | TRBJ1-1 | NA | TRBV2 | CASTITGGRTEAFF | TGTGCCAGCACTATAACAGGGGGAAGGACTGAAGCTTTCTTT
NA | TRBJ2-7 | NA | TRBV19 | CASSSQDGYEQYF | TGTGCCAGTAGTTCCCAAGACGGCTACGAGCAGTACTTC
NA | TRBJ2-2 | NA | TRBV7-2 | CASSSSNTGELFF | TGTGCCAGCAGCTCAAGTAACACCGGGGAGCTGTTTTTT
NA | TRBJ1-4 | NA | TRBV18 | CASSPERATNEKLFF | TGTGCCAGCTCACCTGAACGTGCAACTAATGAAAAACTGTTTTTT
NA | TRBJ2-3 | NA | TRBV18 | CASSPPESTSGDTQYF | TGTGCCAGCTCACCACCGGAGAGCACCAGCGGAGATACGCAGTATTTT
NA | TRBJ2-1 | NA | TRBV7-2 | CASSLEPGAYNEQFF | TGTGCCAGCAGCTTAGAGCCAGGGGCCTACAATGAGCAGTTCTTC
TRBD1 | TRBJ1-2 | few | TRBV6-5 | CASSLGTVYGYTF | TGTGCCAGCAGCCTCGGGACAGTTTATGGCTACACCTTC
NA | TRBJ2-1 | few | TRBV4-1 | CASSQVDMGVTSYNEQFF | TGCGCCAGCAGCCAAGTTGATATGGGGGTGACCTCCTACAATGAGCAGTTCTTC
NA | TRBJ2-7 | NA | TRBV9 | CASSVGNGPYEQYF | TGTGCCAGCAGCGTAGGGAACGGGCCTTACGAGCAGTACTTC
NA | TRBJ1-2 | NA | TRBV11-2 | CASSPGNGYGYTF | TGTGCCAGCAGCCCAGGGAACGGCTATGGCTACACCTTC
NA | TRBJ1-1 | NA | TRBV7-2 | CASSVSSGGAEAFF | TGTGCCAGCAGCGTATCCTCGGGCGGGGCTGAAGCTTTCTTT
TRBD2 | TRBJ2-5 | NA | TRBV15 | CATRGAGRYQETQYF | TGTGCCACCCGGGGAGCGGGGAGGTACCAAGAGACCCAGTACTTC
NA | TRBJ2-2 | NA | TRBV5-1 | CASSPEPVIGELFF | TGCGCCAGCAGCCCCGAACCGGTAATCGGGGAGCTGTTTTTT
TRBD2 | TRBJ2-3 | NA | TRBV19 | CASKSAGGGPSTDTQYF | TGTGCCAGTAAATCCGCCGGCGGGGGGCCTAGCACAGATACGCAGTATTTT
TRBD1 | TRBJ2-7 | medium-sized | TRBV5-1 | CASSLPSGTGKDEQYF | TGCGCCAGCAGCCTCCCCTCCGGGACAGGGAAAGACGAGCAGTACTTC
NA | TRBJ1-4 | NA | TRBV29-1 | CSVMVGGREKLFF | TGCAGCGTCATGGTGGGGGGACGGGAAAAACTGTTTTTT
NA | TRBJ1-6 | NA | TRBV5-4 | CASSLMEEPLHF | TGTGCCAGCAGCTTGATGGAAGAGCCCCTCCACTTT
TRBD1 | TRBJ2-6 | NA | TRBV5-1 | CASSGTGSGANVLTF | TGCGCCAGCAGCGGGACAGGGTCTGGGGCCAACGTCCTGACTTTC
TRBD2 | TRBJ2-2 | NA | TRBV5-4 | CASSTGLAANTGELFF | TGTGCCAGCAGCACGGGACTAGCTGCGAACACCGGGGAGCTGTTTTTT
NA | TRBJ1-5 | few | TRBV19 | CASSITNQPQHF | TGTGCCAGTAGTATCACCAATCAGCCCCAGCATTTT
NA | TRBJ2-1 | once | TRBV9 | CASSVVGGRYNEQFF | TGTGCCAGCAGCGTAGTCGGGGGGCGCTACAATGAGCAGTTCTTC
NA | TRBJ2-3 | NA | TRBV18 | CASSGQQLSTDTQYF | TGTGCCAGCTCAGGGCAGCAACTTAGCACAGATACGCAGTATTTT
NA | TRBJ1-1 | few | TRBV19 | CASSSRGGDTEAFF | TGTGCCAGTAGTTCCAGGGGAGGGGACACTGAAGCTTTCTTT
TRBD1 | TRBJ2-2 | few | TRBV7-2 | CASSPDRVGELFF | TGTGCCAGCAGCCCTGACAGGGTCGGGGAGCTGTTTTTT
NA | TRBJ1-1 | NA | TRBV18 | CASGTRGNTEAFF | TGTGCCAGCGGCACCAGGGGGAACACTGAAGCTTTCTTT
NA | TRBJ2-6 | NA | TRBV10-3 | CAISASHQRSGANVLTF | TGTGCCATCAGTGCATCTCATCAAAGGTCTGGGGCCAACGTCCTGACTTTC
NA | TRBJ2-7 | NA | TRBV19 | CASSMVGAGDYEQYF | TGTGCCAGTAGTATGGTGGGGGCAGGAGACTACGAGCAGTACTTC
TRBD1 | TRBJ2-3 | NA | TRBV7-2 | CASSLIGTGGSDTQYF | TGTGCCAGCAGCCTTATCGGGACAGGGGGATCAGATACGCAGTATTTT
NA | TRBJ2-3 | NA | TRBV4-1 | CASSHSLGTDTQYF | TGCGCCAGCAGCCATTCCTTGGGGACAGATACGCAGTATTTT
NA | TRBJ2-1 | once | TRBV4-3 | CASSQAGMQDNEQFF | TGCGCCAGCAGCCAAGCTGGGATGCAAGACAATGAGCAGTTCTTC
NA | TRBJ2-2 | NA | TRBV18 | CASSPPVSGDGGELFF | TGTGCCAGCTCACCACCGGTATCCGGGGACGGCGGGGAGCTGTTTTTT
TRBD1 | TRBJ2-3 | NA | TRBV6-1 | CASRDRGTDTQYF | TGTGCCAGTAGGGACAGGGGCACAGATACGCAGTATTTT
TRBD1 | TRBJ2-7 | NA | TRBV7-6 | CASSPTPSTGTNVAEQYF | TGTGCCAGCAGCCCTACTCCCTCGACAGGGACGAACGTCGCCGAGCAGTACTTC
NA | TRBJ2-1 | once | TRBV4-3 | CASSSSVYNEQFF | TGCGCCAGCAGCAGTTCCGTATACAATGAGCAGTTCTTC
NA | TRBJ2-3 | NA | TRBV15 | CATSRGLGADTQYF | TGTGCCACCAGCAGAGGACTCGGGGCAGATACGCAGTATTTT
NA | TRBJ1-3 | NA | TRBV15 | CATSRDPGGTLSGNTIYF | TGTGCCACCAGCAGAGATCCCGGGGGAACCCTCTCTGGAAACACCATATATTTT
NA | TRBJ2-3 | NA | TRBV6-5 | CASTAPGGTDTQYF | TGTGCCAGCACCGCCCCCGGGGGCACAGATACGCAGTATTTT
TRBD1 | TRBJ1-2 | NA | TRBV4-3 | CASSLWTGESGYGYTF | TGCGCCAGCAGCCTATGGACAGGGGAGTCGGGCTATGGCTACACCTTC
NA | TRBJ1-1 | NA | TRBV4-1 | CASSTAQGGNTGTEAFF | TGCGCCAGCAGCACAGCACAGGGCGGGAATACGGGGACTGAAGCTTTCTTT